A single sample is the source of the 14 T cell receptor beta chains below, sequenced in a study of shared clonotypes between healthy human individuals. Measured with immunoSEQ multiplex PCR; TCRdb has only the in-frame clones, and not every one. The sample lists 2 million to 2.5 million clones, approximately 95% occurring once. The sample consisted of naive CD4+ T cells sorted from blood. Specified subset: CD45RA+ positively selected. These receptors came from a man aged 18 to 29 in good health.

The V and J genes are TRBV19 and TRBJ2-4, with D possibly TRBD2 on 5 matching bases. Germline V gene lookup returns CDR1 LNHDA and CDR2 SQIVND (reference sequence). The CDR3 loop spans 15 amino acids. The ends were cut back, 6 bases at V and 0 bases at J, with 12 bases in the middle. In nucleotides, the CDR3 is TGTGCCAGTAGCCATTTCGGACTAGCCAAAAACATTCAGTACTTC. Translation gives CASSHFGLAKNIQYF.

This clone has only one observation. CDR3: CASRPYTSSGNTIYF. CDR3 DNA: TGCGCCAGCAGACCATACACGAGCTCTGGAAACACCATATATTTT. The chain joins TRBV4-1 to TRBJ1-3; D unclear. The ends were cut back, 6 bases at V and 0 bases at J, with 12 bases in the middle. This CDR3 has 15 amino acids. In germline, CDR1 is MGHRA, CDR2 YSYEKL.

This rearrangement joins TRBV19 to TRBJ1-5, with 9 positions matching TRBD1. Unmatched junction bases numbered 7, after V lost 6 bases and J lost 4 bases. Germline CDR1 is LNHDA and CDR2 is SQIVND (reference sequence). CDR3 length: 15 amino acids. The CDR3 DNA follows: TGTGCCAGTAGGAGCTCCGGGACAGGGAATCAGCCCCAGCATTTT. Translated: CASRSSGTGNQPQHF.

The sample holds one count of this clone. The CDR3 is CASSQGTSGRADTQYF. CDR3 bases: TGCGCCAGCAGCCAAGGGACTAGCGGGAGAGCAGATACGCAGTATTTT. V usage is TRBV4-3 and J usage is TRBJ2-3, with 13 bases lining up with TRBD2. The CDR3 consists of 16 residues. V trimming: 1 base; J trimming: 4 bases; junction bases outside the gene matches: 2. Germline V gives CDR1 LGHNA, CDR2 YSLEER.

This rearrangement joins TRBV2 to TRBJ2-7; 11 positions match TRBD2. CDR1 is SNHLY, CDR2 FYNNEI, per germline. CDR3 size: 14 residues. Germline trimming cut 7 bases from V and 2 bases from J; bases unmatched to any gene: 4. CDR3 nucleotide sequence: TGTGCCAGCACGGGGACTAGCGGTGCCTACGAGCAGTACTTC. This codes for CASTGTSGAYEQYF.

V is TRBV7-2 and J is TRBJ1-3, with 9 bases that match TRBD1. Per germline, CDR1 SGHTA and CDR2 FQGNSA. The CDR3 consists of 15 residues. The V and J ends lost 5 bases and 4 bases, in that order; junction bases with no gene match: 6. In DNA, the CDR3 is TGTGCCAGCAGCACAGGGACAGGGTTCGGAAACACCATATATTTT. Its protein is CASSTGTGFGNTIYF.

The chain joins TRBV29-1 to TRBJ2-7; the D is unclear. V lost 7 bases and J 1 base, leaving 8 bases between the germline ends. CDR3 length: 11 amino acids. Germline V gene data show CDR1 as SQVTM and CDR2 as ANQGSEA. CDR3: CSATVSYEQYF. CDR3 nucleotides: TGCAGCGCCACCGTGTCCTACGAGCAGTACTTC.

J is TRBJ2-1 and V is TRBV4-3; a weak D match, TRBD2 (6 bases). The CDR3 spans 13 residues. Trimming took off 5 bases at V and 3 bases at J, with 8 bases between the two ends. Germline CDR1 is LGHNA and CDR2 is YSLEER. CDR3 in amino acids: CASSWRDYNEQFF. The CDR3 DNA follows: TGCGCCAGCAGCTGGCGGGACTACAATGAGCAGTTCTTC.

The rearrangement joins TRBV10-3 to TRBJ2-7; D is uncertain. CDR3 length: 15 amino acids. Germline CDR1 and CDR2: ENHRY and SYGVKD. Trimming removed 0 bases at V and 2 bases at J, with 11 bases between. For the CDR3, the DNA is TGTGCCATCAGTGAGTCTGGCAGGTCAACCTACGAGCAGTACTTC. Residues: CAISESGRSTYEQYF.

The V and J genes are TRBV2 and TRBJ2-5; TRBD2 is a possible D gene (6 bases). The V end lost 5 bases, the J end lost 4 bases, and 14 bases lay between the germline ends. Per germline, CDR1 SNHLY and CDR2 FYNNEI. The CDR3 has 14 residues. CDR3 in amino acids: CASSQAGSGETQYF. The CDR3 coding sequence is TGTGCCAGCAGTCAGGCGGGGAGTGGAGAGACCCAGTACTTC.

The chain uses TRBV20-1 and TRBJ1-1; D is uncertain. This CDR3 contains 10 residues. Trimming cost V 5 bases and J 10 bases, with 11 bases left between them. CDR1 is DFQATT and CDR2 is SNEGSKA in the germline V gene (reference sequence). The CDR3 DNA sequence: TGCAGTGCTGGTTGGGAGGGAGCTTTCTTT. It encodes CSAGWEGAFF.

CDR3 residues: CASSQTGRSVNEQFF. As DNA, the CDR3 is TGCGCCAGCAGCCAAACAGGACGCTCCGTCAATGAGCAGTTCTTC. J is TRBJ2-1 and V is TRBV4-1; D may be TRBD1 (5 bases). V gave up 2 bases and J gave up 6 bases, with 14 bases separating them. CDR1 is MGHRA, CDR2 YSYEKL, per germline. CDR3 length: 15 residues.

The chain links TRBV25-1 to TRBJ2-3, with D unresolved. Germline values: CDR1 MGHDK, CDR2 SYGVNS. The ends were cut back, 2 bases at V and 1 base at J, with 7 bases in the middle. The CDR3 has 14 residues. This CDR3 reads CASSEKDGTDTQYF. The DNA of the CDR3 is TGTGCCAGCAGTGAAAAAGACGGCACAGATACGCAGTATTTT.

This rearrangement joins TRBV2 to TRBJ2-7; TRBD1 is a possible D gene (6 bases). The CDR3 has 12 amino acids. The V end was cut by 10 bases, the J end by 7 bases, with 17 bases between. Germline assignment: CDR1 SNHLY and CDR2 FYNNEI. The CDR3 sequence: CATNRETGEQYF. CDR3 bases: TGTGCCACTAACAGGGAAACGGGGGAGCAGTACTTC.